The source of this TCR beta chain is a study of beta chain features in type 1 diabetes. General study results and limits: Type 1 diabetes patients had TCRB CDR3s that were shorter (moderately but significantly so) in all four CD4+ subsets.

CDR3 length: 15 amino acids. From germline, CDR1 is LNHNV and CDR2 YYDKDF (reference sequence). The trim removed 0 bases at V and 2 bases at J, leaving 1 base unmatched. The study reverse transcribed the entire isolated RNA, so it sequenced expressed TCRB transcripts. Measured with immunoSEQ multiplex PCR; TCRdb has only the in-frame clones, and not every one. The sample contains approximately 280,000 clones, about 15% of which appear only once. To note about this clone: Its antigen remains unidentified.

This TCR derives from a man younger than 30 with type 1 diabetes. Sequenced sample: naive CD4+ T cells from blood. The chain is built from TRBV15 and TRBJ2-7; 10 bases line up with TRBD2. CDR3 region: CATSREAGGPYEQYF. The CDR3 DNA reads TGTGCCACCAGCAGAGAAGCGGGAGGGCCCTACGAGCAGTACTTC.